This T cell receptor beta chain was found in a study of Ad26.COV2.S vaccination and SARS-CoV-2 variants. Study summary: Administration of Ad26.COV2.S was intramuscular, either once or twice 56 days apart. Regarding the study as a whole: Possible underestimation of total T cell responses by the TCR breadth and depth analyses was noted.

V shed 4 bases, J shed 5 bases, and the junction held 5 bases outside the gene matches. Germline V gene lookup returns CDR1 MGHDK and CDR2 SYGVNS. The CDR3 has 15 amino acids. For this clone: Antigen unknown.

Profiling relied on immunoSEQ multiplex PCR, and the TCRdb table lists in-frame clones only, not all of them. The sample shows fewer than 500,000 clones, about nine tenths of them seen only once. Specified treatment: roughly 19 received Ad26.COV2.S at low or high dose, single or two shots; five or six received placebo; per-sample allocation not given. Specimen acquisition occurred on day 63 following the initial vaccine or placebo injection. The shot given was an Ad26 vector that makes Wuhan-strain SARS-CoV-2 spike. The material sequenced was peripheral blood, taken in a trial of Ad26.COV2.S vaccine versus placebo. The chain uses TRBV25-1 and TRBJ2-2, with 9 bases identical to TRBD2. This clonotype originated in a person aged 18 to 65 who received the Ad26.COV2.S COVID-19 vaccine or a placebo. The DNA of the CDR3 is TGTGCCAGCAGTGCAGTGACTAGCGGAACCGGGGAGCTGTTTTTT. It specifies CASSAVTSGTGELFF.